The 29 T cell receptor beta chains below were found in one sample sequenced in a study of vaccination effects on CD4 cells after COVID-19 (dated by TCRdb to the early 2020s). After around eleven days of culture, CD4+ T cells were isolated with the EasySep CD4+ T cell isolation kit. Each participant received two doses of an mRNA SARS-CoV-2 vaccine, either BNT162b2 or mRNA-1273. The method behind the library was the immunoSEQ multiplex PCR assay. TCRdb took over this immuneACCESS table, retaining in-frame rearrangements with V and J assigned. Such tables are incomplete; in checked studies, under half of the missing clones stem from an unresolved V gene, and the remainder is unexplained. This sample has 65,000 to 90,000 clones in its table, and roughly 73% of those were observed once. Of the sample, about 2% is held by the ten largest clones. Their recognized antigens are unknown. Source: CD4+ T cells from PBMCs cultured without peptide, taken after COVID-19 vaccination. The receptors were gathered from a human donor who received a COVID-19 vaccine.

The chain is built from TRBV5-4 and TRBJ1-2, with D hard to call. This CDR3 comprises 13 residues. The germline gives CDR1 SGHNT, CDR2 YYREEE (reference sequence). V lost 3 bases to trimming and J lost 7 bases, with 13 bases between them. For the CDR3, the DNA is TGTGCCAGCAGCTCGAAAGACGGGCTTGGCTACACCTTC. Protein: CASSSKDGLGYTF.

The chain combines TRBV6-1 with TRBJ1-2, with D uncertain. The CDR3 covers 13 residues. V lost 1 base and J 8 bases, leaving 11 bases between the germline ends. The germline V gene encodes CDR1 MNHNS and CDR2 SASEGT. The CDR3 sequence: CASSEEARRGYTF. CDR3 in DNA: TGTGCCAGCAGTGAAGAAGCCAGACGGGGCTACACCTTC.

This sequence joins TRBV7-8 and TRBJ2-5, with unresolved D. This CDR3 has 13 residues. CDR1 and CDR2 from the germline V gene are SGHVS and FQNEAQ. Trimming pared 10 bases from V and 2 bases from J, leaving 14 bases between. The CDR3 coding sequence is TGTGCCAACACCCCTGTGGGGCAAGAGACCCAGTACTTC. Protein product: CANTPVGQETQYF.

The chain has TRBV19 and TRBJ2-2; 7 positions match TRBD2. The CDR3 contains 21 residues. In germline, CDR1 is LNHDA, CDR2 SQIVND (reference sequence). V was pared by 3 bases and J by 4 bases, with 23 bases of the junction left unmatched. The DNA for the CDR3 is TGTGCCAGTAGTATGCCACGAACAACCCCCAGGCGGGGAGGGTTCACCGGGGAGCTGTTTTTT. It specifies CASSMPRTTPRRGGFTGELFF. The full variable domain, completed using reference TRBV19 and TRBJ2-2, is DGGITQSPKYLFRKEGQNVTLSCEQNLNHDAMYWYRQDPGQGLRLIYYSQIVNDFQKGDIAEGYSVSREKKESFPLTVTSAQKNPTAFYLCASSMPRTTPRRGGFTGELFFGEGSRLTVL.

The chain couples TRBV7-8 to TRBJ1-5; D call uncertain. The ends were cut back, 2 bases at V and 7 bases at J, with 18 bases in the middle. Germline assignment: CDR1 SGHVS and CDR2 FQNEAQ. This CDR3 has 16 amino acids. In DNA form, the CDR3 reads TGTGCCAGCAGCTTAATCGGCGGCCCTAGCGGCCAGCCCCAGCATTTT. Its translation: CASSLIGGPSGQPQHF.

The chain is built from TRBV5-5 and TRBJ2-7; D is ambiguous. The ends were cut back, 1 base at V and 2 bases at J, with 13 bases in the middle. The CDR3 has 15 residues. Per the germline V gene, CDR1 is SGHKS and CDR2 is YYEKEE (reference sequence). The CDR3 sequence: CASSLMSEIPYEQYV. CDR3 DNA: TGTGCCAGCAGCTTGATGTCAGAGATACCCTACGAGCAGTACGTC.

This chain links TRBV12-5 with TRBJ2-2; 11 bases agree with TRBD1. After removal of 5 bases from V and 6 bases from J, the junction contained 8 bases not matched to a gene. Germline loops: CDR1 LGHNT, CDR2 FRNRAP. The CDR3 runs to 16 residues. The CDR3 DNA sequence: TGTGCTAGTGGTGCACGGACAGGGGGCGCGGCCGGGGAGCTGTTTTTT. Residues: CASGARTGGAAGELFF.

This rearrangement joins TRBV20-1 to TRBJ2-5; 11 bases agree with TRBD2. From germline, CDR1 is DFQATT and CDR2 SNEGSKA (reference sequence). V lost 3 bases and J lost 5; bases outside the gene matches: 8. The CDR3 totals 15 residues. The CDR3, as DNA: TGCAGTGCTAGTGATAGCGGGGGGGCGAGGGAGACCCAGTACTTC. This gives the protein CSASDSGGARETQYF.

The chain joins TRBV5-1 to TRBJ2-5, with a possible D match to TRBD2 (7 bases). Germline V lookup: CDR1 SGHRS, CDR2 YFSETQ. The CDR3 has 14 amino acids. Trimming removed 4 bases from V and 1 base from J, with 11 bases in between. Here the CDR3 DNA reads TGCGCCAGCAGCACGCGGGGGCTCCAAGAGACCCAGTACTTC. Amino acids: CASSTRGLQETQYF.

V is TRBV18 and J is TRBJ2-1, with a tentative D call TRBD2 (5 bases). The germline V gene encodes CDR1 KGHSH and CDR2 LQKENI. The CDR3 runs to 12 residues. With 0 bases removed from V and 10 bases from J, the gap between germline ends came to 7 bases. The CDR3 protein is CASSPPSSEQFF. DNA of the CDR3: TGTGCCAGCTCACCACCCTCTAGCGAGCAGTTCTTC.

This clone was detected a few times. The chain combines TRBV12-3 or TRBV12-4 with TRBJ1-1; TRBD1 might be the D (5 bases). V was trimmed by 6 bases and J by 5 bases, leaving 10 bases between them. The length of the CDR3 is 12 residues. The CDR3 here is CASSLKGTEAFF. The CDR3 bases are TGTGCCAGCAGCCTAAAGGGGACTGAAGCTTTCTTT.

The chain links TRBV6-6 to TRBJ2-2, with D perhaps TRBD2 (6 bases). The CDR3 is made up of 18 amino acids. V shed 5 bases and J shed 1 base, with 20 bases lying between them. CDR1 is MNHNY and CDR2 is SVGAGI in the germline V gene (reference sequence). The CDR3: CASSPYHLGGGNTGELFF. DNA for the CDR3: TGTGCCAGCAGTCCCTACCACCTGGGGGGAGGGAACACCGGGGAGCTGTTTTTT.

This clone was counted only a few times. The rearrangement joins TRBV18 to TRBJ1-3; 10 bases are a match to TRBD1. V lost 8 bases and J lost 1; bases outside the gene matches: 11. The CDR3 has 17 amino acids. Germline CDR1 KGHSH, CDR2 LQKENI. In nucleotides, the CDR3 is TGTGCCAGCACCCGGACAGGGGGAACTTTATCTGGAAACACCATATATTTT. This gives the protein CASTRTGGTLSGNTIYF.

Only a few counts were recorded for this clone. This chain uses TRBV28 with TRBJ1-5; D is ambiguous. The CDR3 extends over 12 amino acids. The germline V and J ends were trimmed by 10 bases and 5 bases, with 12 bases remaining between them. Germline CDR1 and CDR2: MDHEN and SYDVKM. This CDR3 is CATNSGHQPQHF. The CDR3 region has the DNA TGTGCCACCAACTCTGGGCATCAGCCCCAGCATTTT.

V gene TRBV6-5 combines with J gene TRBJ1-2; D possibly corresponds to TRBD1 (5 bases). V dropped 0 bases and J dropped 8 bases, with 13 bases sitting between them. The CDR3 contains 14 residues. CDR1 is MNHEY and CDR2 is SVGAGI in the germline V gene. The CDR3: CASSYSRQGSGYTF. In nucleotides, the CDR3 is TGTGCCAGCAGTTACTCGAGGCAGGGTTCGGGCTACACCTTC.

This clone was counted between two and nine times. The gene calls are TRBV7-9 and TRBJ2-6; D call uncertain. V was cut by 4 bases and J by 0 bases, with 4 bases left in between. This CDR3 is built from 14 residues. CDR1 SEHNR and CDR2 FQNEAQ come from the germline V gene (reference sequence). The CDR3 spells CASSSSSGANVLTF. CDR3 coding DNA: TGTGCCAGCAGCTCTAGCTCTGGGGCCAACGTCCTGACTTTC.

V usage is TRBV19 and J usage is TRBJ2-6; 7 nucleotides agree with TRBD1. The germline V gene has CDR1 LNHDA and CDR2 SQIVND (reference sequence). This CDR3 has 15 residues. J lost 4 bases, V lost 7 bases, and 7 bases had no gene match. CDR3 bases: TGTGCCAGTACCCTAGGGGGCGCGGGGGCCAACGTCCTGACTTTC. This sequence encodes CASTLGGAGANVLTF.

The V and J genes are TRBV3-1 (or the pseudogene TRBV3-2) and TRBJ2-1; TRBD1 is a possible D gene (6 bases). V gave up 0 bases and J gave up 9 bases, with 15 bases separating them. The length of the CDR3 is 15 residues. The germline V gene has CDR1 LGHDT and CDR2 YNNKEL (reference sequence). In DNA form, the CDR3 reads TGTGCCAGCAGCCAAGATCTCACAGGGTACTTTGAGCAGTTCTTC. This gives the protein CASSQDLTGYFEQFF.

This clone was counted between two and nine times. Written as DNA, the CDR3 is TGCGCCAGCAGCTTGAGGGGGGGGGATACGCAGTATTTT. Its protein is CASSLRGGDTQYF. The chain recombines TRBV5-1 with TRBJ2-3; D perhaps matches TRBD2 (7 bases). V was clipped by 1 base and J by 6 bases, with 9 bases between them. The CDR3 runs to 13 residues. Germline assignment: CDR1 SGHRS and CDR2 YFSETQ.

This CDR3 is CASSLLSDNTGELFF. As DNA, the CDR3 is TGTGCCAGCAGCTTACTTTCAGACAACACCGGGGAGCTGTTTTTT. The rearrangement links TRBV7-3 to TRBJ2-2; no clear D. CDR1 and CDR2 from the germline V gene are SGHTA and FQGTGA. The ends were cut back, 2 bases at V and 2 bases at J, with 9 bases in the middle. This CDR3 is 15 amino acids long.

V usage is TRBV6-5 and J usage is TRBJ1-1, with 8 bases fitting TRBD1. The CDR3 extends over 14 amino acids. The germline V gene has CDR1 MNHEY and CDR2 SVGAGI. After removal of 5 bases from V and 8 bases from J, the junction contained 10 bases not matched to a gene. The CDR3 loop is CASSLSGGPREAFF. The CDR3 coding sequence is TGTGCCAGCAGTCTATCAGGGGGCCCAAGAGAAGCTTTCTTT.

The J gene is TRBJ2-2, the V gene TRBV6-5; the D gene is possibly TRBD2 (5 bases). From germline, CDR1 is MNHEY and CDR2 SVGAGI. The CDR3 has 14 residues. V shed 4 bases and J shed 6 bases, with 12 bases lying between them. In nucleotides, the CDR3 is TGTGCCAGCAGTTTAGCGATATTAGCCGGGGAGCTGTTTTTT. Amino acid sequence: CASSLAILAGELFF.

This clone appeared once. This chain connects TRBV4-1 to TRBJ2-1, with 8 bases aligning to TRBD2. Germline CDR1 and CDR2: MGHRA and YSYEKL. Trimming at V came to 2 bases and at J to 7 bases, leaving 13 bases not matched to a gene. The CDR3 is made up of 17 amino acids. CDR3 nucleotide sequence: TGCGCCAGCAGCCAACCTCGTTCAACTAGCGGTGGGAATGAGCAGTTCTTC. This codes for CASSQPRSTSGGNEQFF.

This clone was observed a few times. This rearrangement joins TRBV5-1 to TRBJ2-4, with D unresolved. The CDR3 covers 16 residues. Germline CDR1 and CDR2: SGHRS and YFSETQ. Trimming removed 1 base at V and 0 bases at J, with 11 bases between. In DNA form, the CDR3 reads TGCGCCAGCAGCTTGAGTGACGGCATAGCCAAAAACATTCAGTACTTC. Amino acids: CASSLSDGIAKNIQYF.

This clone has more than one count but fewer than ten. This sequence joins TRBV30 and TRBJ1-4, with TRBD1 matching over 7 bases. From germline, CDR1 is GTSNPN and CDR2 SVGIG (reference sequence). With V trimmed by 5 bases and J by 3 bases, 6 bases remained unmatched. This CDR3 contains 14 residues. The CDR3 loop is CAWSPTGANEKLFF. Here the CDR3 DNA reads TGTGCCTGGTCCCCCACAGGGGCTAATGAAAAACTGTTTTTT.

This clone is a singleton in its sample. This chain joins TRBV11-2 and TRBJ2-5; D assignment may be TRBD1 or TRBD2 (5 bases each). The V gene's germline CDR1 is SGHAT and CDR2 FQNNGV. The CDR3 extends over 15 amino acids. V lost 2 bases to trimming and J lost 3 bases, with 13 bases between them. CDR3 nucleotides: TGTGCCAGCAGCTTATTCGGGGCGGGCGAAGAGACCCAGTACTTC. Its protein is CASSLFGAGEETQYF.

The chain carries TRBV24-1 and TRBJ2-5, with unresolved D. Germline V gene lookup returns CDR1 KGHDR and CDR2 SFDVKD. Trimming cost V 5 bases and J 2 bases, with 8 bases left between them. This CDR3 contains 13 residues. As DNA, the CDR3 is TGTGCCACCAGTGCCTATGGTCAAGAGACCCAGTACTTC. This translates into CATSAYGQETQYF.

This chain links TRBV28 with TRBJ1-2, with D unresolved. Germline CDR1 is MDHEN and CDR2 is SYDVKM. This CDR3 has 14 residues. Trimming cost V 5 bases and J 8 bases, with 18 bases left between them. In DNA, the CDR3 is TGTGCCAGCAGTCCGACCGCCAGTGGGAAAGGCTACACCTTC. It codes for CASSPTASGKGYTF.

The chain has TRBV4-1 and TRBJ2-3; TRBD1 is a possible D gene (5 bases). Germline V CDR1 and CDR2: MGHRA, YSYEKL. This CDR3 region has 17 residues. Trimming removed 0 bases from V and 0 bases from J, with 13 bases in between. CDR3 nucleotide sequence: TGCGCCAGCAGCCAAGACAGGACGGACACTAGCACAGATACGCAGTATTTT. Amino acid sequence: CASSQDRTDTSTDTQYF.